The 8 T cell receptor beta chains below come from one sample, sequenced in a study of blood T cell repertoires in COVID-19. The method was immunoSEQ multiplex PCR; TCRdb's version includes in-frame clones alone and lacks a portion of them. The sample lists around 200,000 clones; about 86% were seen once. Sequenced: peripheral blood. All receptors derive from a woman between 18 and 29 years old who had recovered from COVID-19.

This clone has only one observation. The J gene is TRBJ1-1, the V gene TRBV15; D not resolved. Germline V gene lookup returns CDR1 LNHNV and CDR2 YYDKDF (reference sequence). This CDR3 contains 13 residues. With 9 bases removed from V and 3 bases from J, the gap between germline ends came to 14 bases. The chain's CDR3 is CATCLLGDTEAFF. In DNA, the CDR3 is TGTGCCACTTGCCTCCTCGGGGACACTGAAGCTTTCTTT.

The chain joins TRBV5-4 to TRBJ2-1; weak D call: TRBD2 (7 bases). The CDR3 has 17 residues. V was clipped by 0 bases and J by 2 bases, with 15 bases between them. Germline assignment: CDR1 SGHNT and CDR2 YYREEE (reference sequence). CDR3: CASSLVSRGPAYNEQFF. DNA of the CDR3: TGTGCCAGCAGCTTGGTTTCGCGGGGGCCTGCCTACAATGAGCAGTTCTTC.

The rearrangement uses TRBV28 and TRBJ2-3, with TRBD1 matching over 7 bases. The CDR3 contains 13 residues. Trimming took 8 bases from V and 0 from J; bases not matched to a gene: 2. Looked up from germline, CDR1 is MDHEN and CDR2 is SYDVKM. The CDR3 DNA follows: TGTGCCAGCCGGGACAGCAGCACAGATACGCAGTATTTT. This codes for CASRDSSTDTQYF.

The chain couples TRBV3-1 (or the pseudogene TRBV3-2) to TRBJ1-2; D not certain. Germline CDR1 reads LGHDT; CDR2 reads YNNKEL (reference sequence). The V gene lost 1 base and the J gene lost 0 bases, with 6 bases spanning the gap. This CDR3 is built from 14 residues. The CDR3 protein is CASSQGPSNYGYTF. DNA for the CDR3: TGTGCCAGCAGCCAAGGTCCGTCTAACTATGGCTACACCTTC.

The chain combines TRBV19 with TRBJ1-5; D might be TRBD1 (5 bases). Looked up from germline, CDR1 is LNHDA and CDR2 is SQIVND (reference sequence). Trimming shortened V by 3 bases and J by 3 bases, and 9 bases separated the two germline ends. This CDR3 has 14 amino acids. The CDR3 coding sequence is TGTGCCAGTAGTATGGGGCAGAACAATCAGCCCCAGCATTTT. This gives the protein CASSMGQNNQPQHF. Full variable domain (missing parts from reference TRBV19 and TRBJ1-5): DGGITQSPKYLFRKEGQNVTLSCEQNLNHDAMYWYRQDPGQGLRLIYYSQIVNDFQKGDIAEGYSVSREKKESFPLTVTSAQKNPTAFYLCASSMGQNNQPQHFGDGTRLSIL.

The chain carries TRBV7-9 and TRBJ2-1, with TRBD1 matching over 8 bases. V was clipped by 0 bases and J by 3 bases; unmatched bases: 4. The CDR3 length is 16 residues. Germline V gives CDR1 SEHNR, CDR2 FQNEAQ (reference sequence). CDR3 residues: CASSLAGQGGYNEQFF. CDR3 DNA sequence: TGTGCCAGCAGCTTAGCCGGACAGGGCGGCTACAATGAGCAGTTCTTC.

This clone occurred once. The chain employs TRBV6-4 and TRBJ2-1; TRBD2 aligns across 12 bases. In germline, CDR1 is MRHNA, CDR2 SNTAGT. Germline trimming cut 6 bases from V and 8 bases from J; bases unmatched to any gene: 8. This CDR3 is built from 15 residues. The CDR3 sequence is CASRQLAGGPDEQFF. The CDR3 DNA reads as TGTGCCAGCAGGCAGCTAGCGGGGGGGCCCGATGAGCAGTTCTTC.

This chain uses TRBV2 with TRBJ1-5; 8 nucleotides agree with TRBD1. CDR3 length equals 14 residues. The germline CDR1 and CDR2 sequences are SNHLY and FYNNEI. V was pared by 8 bases and J by 6 bases, with 9 bases of the junction left unmatched. CDR3 in amino acids: CASGRDRMFQPQHF. CDR3 bases: TGTGCCAGCGGAAGGGACAGGATGTTTCAGCCCCAGCATTTT.